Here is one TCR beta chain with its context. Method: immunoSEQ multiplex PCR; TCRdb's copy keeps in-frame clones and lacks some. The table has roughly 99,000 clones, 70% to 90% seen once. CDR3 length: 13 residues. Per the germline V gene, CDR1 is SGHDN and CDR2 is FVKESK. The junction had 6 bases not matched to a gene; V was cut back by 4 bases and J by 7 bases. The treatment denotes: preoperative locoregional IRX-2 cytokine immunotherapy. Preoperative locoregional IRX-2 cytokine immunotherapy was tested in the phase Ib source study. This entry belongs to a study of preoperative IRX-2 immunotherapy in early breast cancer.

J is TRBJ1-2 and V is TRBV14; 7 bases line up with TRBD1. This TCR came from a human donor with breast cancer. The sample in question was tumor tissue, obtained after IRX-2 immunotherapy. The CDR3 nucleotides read TGTGCCAGCAGCCCGCAAGACAGGGTTGGCTACACCTTC. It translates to CASSPQDRVGYTF.